This TCR beta chain was observed in a study of a mutant IDH1 vaccine in newly diagnosed glioma. Study conclusions and caveats: Evidence of vaccine-induced immune responses was documented in 85% to 95% of patients.

The CDR3 covers 14 residues. Trimming cost V 5 bases and J 3 bases; bases outside gene matches: 4. In germline, CDR1 is SNHLY, CDR2 FYNNEI. Only one count was recorded for this clone. Its antigen is currently unknown. The protocol was immunoSEQ multiplex PCR, while the TCRdb copy is restricted to in-frame clones and leaves out a portion. The sample lists over 30,000 clones, about 87% occurring once. The time point here: week 47, end of study. Doses of 300 ug of mutant IDH1 20-mer peptide were given with topical imiquimod. The study gave patients eight vaccinations in weeks 1, 3, 5, 7, 11, 15, 19, 23. There were new WHO grade 3 or 4 astrocytomas in the donors, and these were IDH1-mutant and ATRX-lost.

The receptor comes from a woman in her 30s with glioma. The material sequenced was PBMCs, taken from a glioma patient whose treatment included an IDH1 peptide vaccine. The gene calls are TRBV2 and TRBJ2-7; 10 bases line up with TRBD2. CDR3 sequence: CASSPQRGGYEQYF. Here the CDR3 DNA reads TGTGCCAGCAGTCCCCAGCGGGGGGGCTACGAGCAGTACTTC.